One and the same sample provided the 32 T cell receptor beta chains below, sequenced in a study of circulating and synovial CD4+ cells in juvenile arthritis. Assay used: immunoSEQ multiplex PCR; TCRdb lists only in-frame clones, some missing. The table records some 30,000 clones, 93% of them present only once. Sequencing used CD4+ T cells from blood. Receptors originate from a human donor with juvenile idiopathic arthritis.

The gene calls are TRBV6-1 and TRBJ1-3; D gene uncertain. The V gene lost 3 bases and the J gene lost 0 bases, with 6 bases spanning the gap. The CDR3 length is 14 residues. Germline V CDR1 and CDR2: MNHNS, SASEGT. CDR3 sequence reads: CASSERGSGNTIYF. The CDR3 nucleotides are TGTGCCAGCAGTGAGCGTGGCTCTGGAAACACCATATATTTT.

The CDR3 region has the DNA TGCGCCAGCAGCTTGGGGGACAGGGGGAATGAAAAACTGTTTTTT. Its protein product is CASSLGDRGNEKLFF. This chain uses TRBV5-1 with TRBJ1-4, with 11 bases lining up with TRBD1. V lost 0 bases to trimming and J lost 5 bases; unmatched junction nucleotides: 0. Per the germline V gene, CDR1 is SGHRS and CDR2 is YFSETQ. CDR3 length: 15 residues.

The count of this clone is one. The V and J genes are TRBV28 and TRBJ1-1; D uncertain. This CDR3 has 14 amino acids. The germline gives CDR1 MDHEN, CDR2 SYDVKM. The V end lost 5 bases, the J end lost 0 bases, and 10 bases lay between the germline ends. CDR3 loop: CASSPRHVNTEAFF. The CDR3 coding sequence is TGTGCCAGCAGTCCGCGACATGTGAACACTGAAGCTTTCTTT.

The chain is built from TRBV30 and TRBJ2-1; 9 bases are a match to TRBD2. With 3 bases clipped from V and 10 bases from J, the junction kept 7 bases outside the gene matches. The CDR3 sequence is 13 residues long. The germline gives CDR1 GTSNPN, CDR2 SVGIG (reference sequence). CDR3 residues: CAWSRLAVAEQFF. The DNA of the CDR3 is TGTGCCTGGAGCAGACTAGCGGTGGCGGAGCAGTTCTTC.

The chain joins TRBV5-6 to TRBJ1-1; 8 bases line up with TRBD1. The CDR3 loop spans 14 amino acids. The junction had 12 bases not matched to a gene; V was cut back by 4 bases and J by 10 bases. CDR1 is SGHDT and CDR2 is YYEEEE in the germline V gene. CDR3 residues: CASSRGTGRWGAFF. CDR3 DNA: TGTGCCAGCAGCCGTGGGACAGGTAGGTGGGGAGCTTTCTTT.

This chain links TRBV7-2 with TRBJ2-1; 11 bases map to TRBD2. This CDR3 comprises 16 residues. The V gene's germline CDR1 is SGHTA and CDR2 FQGNSA. The ends lost 6 bases at V and 4 bases at J; junction bases unmatched: 8. The CDR3 protein is CASRRPGLAAYNEQFF. In DNA form, the CDR3 reads TGTGCCAGCAGACGCCCGGGACTAGCGGCTTACAATGAGCAGTTCTTC.

The chain recombines TRBV2 with TRBJ2-5; 11 bases map to TRBD2. Trimming took 1 base from V and 4 from J; bases not matched to a gene: 5. Germline CDR1 SNHLY, CDR2 FYNNEI. The CDR3 is 16 residues long. CDR3 sequence: CASSEGLAGGRETQYF. Written as DNA, the CDR3 is TGTGCCAGCAGTGAAGGGCTAGCGGGAGGTCGAGAGACCCAGTACTTC. Combining the CDR3 with reference TRBV2 and TRBJ2-5 gives the whole variable domain EPEVTQTPSHQVTQMGQEVILRCVPISNHLYFYWYRQILGQKVEFLVSFYNNEISEKSEIFDDQFSVERPDGSNFTLKIRSTKLEDSAMYFCASSEGLAGGRETQYFGPGTRLLVL.

This clone has just one count. V gene TRBV2 combines with J gene TRBJ1-1, with TRBD1 matching over 7 bases. The CDR3 is made up of 14 amino acids. V shed 6 bases, J shed 4 bases, and the junction held 8 bases outside the gene matches. Germline V gene data show CDR1 as SNHLY and CDR2 as FYNNEI. CDR3 residues: CASRSTGRITEAFF. The CDR3 DNA is TGTGCCAGCAGGTCGACAGGGAGGATCACTGAAGCTTTCTTT.

Here the CDR3 DNA reads TGTGTTTCAGGGGGCCGAATCGGTGGCTACACCTTC. It specifies CVSGGRIGGYTF. The rearrangement joins TRBV6-1 to TRBJ1-2; 8 nucleotides align to TRBD1. Germline lookup yields CDR1 MNHNS and CDR2 SASEGT. The CDR3 extends over 12 amino acids.

The rearrangement uses TRBV19 and TRBJ1-2; D gene unclear. CDR1 is LNHDA, CDR2 SQIVND, per germline (reference sequence). CDR3 size: 14 residues. V was trimmed by 5 bases and J by 4 bases, leaving 14 bases between them. The chain's CDR3 is CASSSLPSGYGYTF. CDR3 sequence (DNA): TGTGCCAGTAGTTCCCTCCCGAGCGGCTATGGCTACACCTTC.

This clone was counted once. The V and J genes are TRBV7-2 and TRBJ2-1; D is possibly TRBD1 (6 bases). This CDR3 contains 15 residues. The germline V gene has CDR1 SGHTA and CDR2 FQGNSA. Deletions cut 7 bases from V and 5 bases from J, with 18 bases between. Here the CDR3 DNA reads TGTGCCAGCACCCCCCCCGGACAGACCGACAATGAGCAGTTCTTC. This translates into CASTPPGQTDNEQFF.

The gene calls are TRBV30 and TRBJ2-7, with D perhaps TRBD2 (5 bases). Trimming cost V 8 bases and J 5 bases, with 19 bases left between them. There are 13 residues in the CDR3. The germline V gene has CDR1 GTSNPN and CDR2 SVGIG (reference sequence). The CDR3 loop is CAGDRDIGNEQYF. The CDR3 nucleotides are TGTGCCGGAGACCGGGATATCGGCAACGAGCAGTACTTC.

The genes are TRBV7-5 and TRBJ1-2. TRBV7-5 represents a pseudogene. This CDR3 spans 16 amino acids. For the CDR3, the DNA is TGTGTCAGAAGCACACACCCCCTTAGGGGGGGTCTTGGCTACACCTTC. Protein: CVRSTHPLRGGLGYTF.

The chain carries TRBV9 and TRBJ2-1; weak D call: TRBD2 (6 bases). V was clipped by 3 bases and J by 8 bases, with 18 bases between them. There are 15 residues in the CDR3. CDR1 and CDR2 from the germline V gene are SGDLS and YYNGEE. The CDR3 here is CASSGGAGWDYEQFF. In DNA form, the CDR3 reads TGTGCCAGCAGCGGAGGGGCGGGATGGGACTATGAGCAGTTCTTC.

The rearrangement joins TRBV5-1 to TRBJ2-2, with 12 positions matching TRBD2. This CDR3 region has 18 residues. After removal of 0 bases from V and 6 bases from J, the junction contained 9 bases not matched to a gene. Germline V gene lookup returns CDR1 SGHRS and CDR2 YFSETQ. The CDR3 region is CASSLARLAGEGAGELFF. Written as DNA, the CDR3 is TGCGCCAGCAGCTTGGCCCGACTAGCGGGAGAAGGGGCCGGGGAGCTGTTTTTT.

The chain is built from TRBV7-6 and TRBJ1-4; 7 bases are shared with TRBD1. J lost 7 bases, V lost 5 bases, and 4 bases had no gene match. CDR3 length: 13 amino acids. Germline CDR1 SGHVS, CDR2 FNYEAQ. CDR3 DNA sequence: TGTGCCAGCAGCGACCGGGACAGTGAAAAACTGTTTTTT. As protein: CASSDRDSEKLFF. Drawing the rest from reference TRBV7-6 and TRBJ1-4, the complete variable domain is GAGVSQSPRYKVTKRGQDVALRCDPISGHVSLYWYRQALGQGPEFLTYFNYEAQQDKSGLPNDRFSAERPEGSISTLTIQRTEQRDSAMYRCASSDRDSEKLFFGSGTQLSVL.

This clone has only one observation. The CDR3 DNA is TGTGCCAGCAGCTTAGGACTAGCCTACGAGCAGTACTTC. Translated, it gives CASSLGLAYEQYF. The chain couples TRBV11-2 to TRBJ2-7; a weak D match, TRBD2 (6 bases). CDR3 length equals 13 residues. Trimming took 1 base from V and 2 from J, leaving 6 bases between them. CDR1 and CDR2 (germline): SGHAT, FQNNGV. Filled out from reference TRBV11-2 and TRBJ2-7, the complete variable domain reads EAGVAQSPRYKIIEKRQSVAFWCNPISGHATLYWYQQILGQGPKLLIQFQNNGVVDDSQLPKDRFSAERLKGVDSTLKIQPAKLEDSAVYLCASSLGLAYEQYFGPGTRLTVT.

The rearrangement joins TRBV12-5 to TRBJ2-1, with TRBD2 matching over 7 bases. Germline V gene data show CDR1 as LGHNT and CDR2 as FRNRAP. J gave up 0 bases and V 0 bases, and 14 bases lay outside the gene matches. This CDR3 is 20 amino acids long. The CDR3, as DNA: TGTGCTAGTGGTTTGGTTACGTGGGGCGGGAGCGATTACTCCTACAATGAGCAGTTCTTC. Its translation: CASGLVTWGGSDYSYNEQFF.

CDR3 in amino acids: CASSLRWGGDNTEAFF. As DNA, the CDR3 is TGTGCCAGCAGTTTGAGGTGGGGGGGTGATAACACTGAAGCTTTCTTT. The chain joins TRBV2 to TRBJ1-1; maybe TRBD1 (5 bases). Germline loops: CDR1 SNHLY, CDR2 FYNNEI. V was clipped by 5 bases and J by 2 bases, with 18 bases between them. The CDR3 length is 16 residues.

This chain links TRBV6-5 with TRBJ1-2; 12 bases line up with TRBD1. Germline CDR1 reads MNHEY; CDR2 reads SVGAGI. This CDR3 region has 15 residues. The J segment lost 8 bases and the V segment lost 4 bases, leaving 8 bases of the junction unmatched. CDR3 residues: CASSFTGTGGWGYTF. CDR3 DNA: TGTGCCAGCAGTTTCACCGGGACAGGGGGCTGGGGCTACACCTTC.

The chain employs TRBV5-4 and TRBJ2-3; tentative D call: TRBD2 (5 bases). The CDR3 length is 15 residues. Trimming took off 4 bases at V and 4 bases at J, with 16 bases between the two ends. Germline-derived CDR1 and CDR2 are SGHNT and YYREEE (reference sequence). In DNA form, the CDR3 reads TGTGCCAGCAGCCGGAGCGGAATCCGGGCAGATACGCAGTATTTT. This gives the protein CASSRSGIRADTQYF.

The rearrangement uses TRBV5-1 and TRBJ2-1; TRBD1 agrees at 7 bases. This CDR3 is built from 15 residues. V trimming: 3 bases; J trimming: 6 bases; junction bases outside the gene matches: 9. Germline V lookup: CDR1 SGHRS, CDR2 YFSETQ. DNA of the CDR3: TGCGCCAGCAGCTCCATCCCACAGGGGCGCAATGAGCAGTTCTTC. This encodes CASSSIPQGRNEQFF.

This chain uses TRBV9 with TRBJ2-3, with 10 bases aligning to TRBD2. This CDR3 region has 17 residues. Germline V gene data show CDR1 as SGDLS and CDR2 as YYNGEE. V lost 0 bases to trimming and J lost 1 base; unmatched junction nucleotides: 5. Here the CDR3 DNA reads TGTGCCAGCAGCGTAGCGGGACTAGCGAGTGGCACAGATACGCAGTATTTT. It translates to CASSVAGLASGTDTQYF.

V gene TRBV6-4 combines with J gene TRBJ2-5, with TRBD2 identical over 14 bases. CDR3 length: 16 amino acids. Unmatched junction bases numbered 11, after V lost 5 bases and J lost 9 bases. Looked up from germline, CDR1 is MRHNA and CDR2 is SNTAGT. The CDR3 coding sequence is TGTGCCAGCAGTCGACTAGCGGGAGGGTCTCGAGGGTCCCAGTACTTC. Its protein is CASSRLAGGSRGSQYF.

V is TRBV28 and J is TRBJ1-2; no clear D gene. The germline gives CDR1 MDHEN, CDR2 SYDVKM. V lost 3 bases to trimming and J lost 4 bases, with 3 bases between them. The CDR3 runs to 11 residues. The CDR3: CASSLAYGYTF. CDR3 nucleotide sequence: TGTGCCAGCAGTTTGGCCTATGGCTACACCTTC.

The V gene is TRBV27, the J gene TRBJ1-5; tentative D call: TRBD1 (6 bases). With 6 bases removed from V and 1 base from J, the gap between germline ends came to 25 bases. This CDR3 has 19 residues. CDR1 and CDR2 from the germline V gene are MNHEY and SMNVEV (reference sequence). The CDR3: CASRPRGTSQPGSNQPQHF. The CDR3 DNA reads as TGTGCCAGCAGGCCCCGAGGGACATCCCAACCAGGCAGCAATCAGCCCCAGCATTTT.

The gene calls are TRBV5-4 and TRBJ2-5, with 7 nucleotides matching TRBD1. This CDR3 has 14 residues. The germline V gene encodes CDR1 SGHNT and CDR2 YYREEE (reference sequence). V was clipped by 5 bases and J by 2 bases; unmatched bases: 6. The CDR3 sequence is CASSHRQGQETQYF. Here the CDR3 DNA reads TGTGCCAGCAGTCATCGACAGGGACAAGAGACCCAGTACTTC.

The chain employs TRBV7-2 and TRBJ1-5; TRBD1 is a possible D gene (6 bases). The CDR3 extends over 16 amino acids. Germline V gene lookup returns CDR1 SGHTA and CDR2 FQGNSA. Trimming shortened V by 4 bases and J by 6 bases, and 19 bases separated the two germline ends. The chain's CDR3 is CASSSFSRGGGQPQHF. The DNA for the CDR3 is TGTGCCAGCAGCTCCTTCTCCAGGGGAGGGGGTCAGCCCCAGCATTTT.

V usage is TRBV4-1 and J usage is TRBJ2-7; 9 nucleotides match TRBD1. The CDR3 is made up of 15 amino acids. The V and J ends lost 4 bases and 3 bases, in that order; junction bases with no gene match: 7. CDR1 is MGHRA and CDR2 is YSYEKL in the germline V gene. CDR3 nucleotides: TGCGCCAGCAGCCCACAGGACAGGGGCCTCTACGAGCAGTACTTC. Residues: CASSPQDRGLYEQYF.

The rearrangement uses TRBV19 and TRBJ1-2, with TRBD1 matching over 9 bases. CDR3 length: 14 amino acids. The V segment lost 3 bases and the J segment 8 bases; nucleotides outside the gene matches: 7. Germline values: CDR1 LNHDA, CDR2 SQIVND (reference sequence). The CDR3 DNA is TGTGCCAGTAGTATCCTGGGACAGGGTGAGGGCTACACCTTC. The encoded protein is CASSILGQGEGYTF.

The chain joins TRBV14 to TRBJ2-2; TRBD2 aligns across 9 bases. Germline CDR1 SGHDN, CDR2 FVKESK. J was trimmed by 4 bases and V by 0 bases; bases with no gene match: 6. The CDR3 extends over 17 amino acids. DNA of the CDR3: TGTGCCAGCAGCCAAGATGGCGGGAGGGCCTCCACCGGGGAGCTGTTTTTT. Residues: CASSQDGGRASTGELFF.

The chain combines TRBV19 with TRBJ2-5, with D possibly TRBD1 on 5 matching bases. With 5 bases removed from V and 5 bases from J, the gap between germline ends came to 21 bases. Germline V gives CDR1 LNHDA, CDR2 SQIVND (reference sequence). The CDR3 is 16 residues long. The chain's CDR3 is CASSPRGRVTGETQYF. DNA for the CDR3: TGTGCCAGTAGTCCTCGCGGCAGGGTAACCGGGGAGACCCAGTACTTC.